Below, 26 T cell receptor beta chains from the same sample are listed, as sequenced in a study of Tregs in tolerant kidney transplant recipients. Recipients received nonmyeloablative bone marrow transplants from related graft donors, with transient mixed chimerism. Some clones are missing from TCRdb's copy, which holds only in-frame ones; the method was immunoSEQ multiplex PCR. This table has tens of thousands of clones, 90% to 95% appearing once. Sequencing used CD4+ T cells from blood (PBMCs), obtained 24 months after the transplant. The source of these receptors is a human patient who received a combined kidney and bone marrow transplant. The T cells may partly be graft donor cells.

This clone was seen only once. At one boundary the junction diverges from the germline segment, which might be a read error. Other DNA variants within this sample encode the same CDR3. The chain joins TRBV7-9 to TRBJ1-6; D gene ambiguous. Germline CDR1 SEHNR, CDR2 FQNEAQ (reference sequence). The CDR3 has 18 amino acids. The CDR3 DNA reads TGTGCCAGCAGCCTAGAATCTGGTTGGAGCTCCTATAATTCCCCCCTCCACTTT. It is translated as CASSLESGWSSYNSPLHF.

This sequence joins TRBV18 and TRBJ2-3; no firm D call. Trimming took 2 bases from V and 0 from J, leaving 6 bases between them. Germline CDR1 reads KGHSH; CDR2 reads LQKENI. CDR3 length: 14 residues. The CDR3 DNA reads as TGTGCCAGCTCACCAGCGGTTAGCACAGATACGCAGTATTTT. Translation: CASSPAVSTDTQYF.

The chain is built from TRBV6-6 and TRBJ2-3, with D maybe TRBD2 (6 bases). Looked up from germline, CDR1 is MNHNY and CDR2 is SVGAGI (reference sequence). Trimming took off 8 bases at V and 0 bases at J, with 18 bases between the two ends. This CDR3 has 16 residues. The DNA of the CDR3 is TGTGCCAGCCAGCCGGGAGCGCGGACTAGCACAGATACGCAGTATTTT. This gives the protein CASQPGARTSTDTQYF.

The genes are TRBV6-6 and TRBJ1-6; 9 nucleotides agree with TRBD1. CDR3 length: 15 amino acids. Germline-derived CDR1 and CDR2 are MNHNY and SVGAGI (reference sequence). Unmatched junction bases numbered 6, after V lost 6 bases and J lost 6 bases. The CDR3 region is CASSRGGQGNSPLHF. The CDR3 coding sequence is TGTGCCAGCAGCCGGGGGGGACAGGGTAATTCACCCCTCCACTTT.

The J gene is TRBJ1-1, the V gene TRBV6-5; no clear D gene. CDR3 size: 14 residues. Germline V CDR1 and CDR2: MNHEY, SVGAGI. The V gene lost 2 bases and the J gene lost 1 base, with 8 bases spanning the gap. CDR3 DNA: TGTGCCAGCAGTTACGCAGGCCCGAACACTGAAGCTTTCTTT. Protein product: CASSYAGPNTEAFF.

This chain uses TRBV18 with TRBJ1-5; the D gene is possibly TRBD1 (5 bases). Germline V gene lookup returns CDR1 KGHSH and CDR2 LQKENI. With 2 bases removed from V and 2 bases from J, the gap between germline ends came to 19 bases. This CDR3 is 18 amino acids long. The CDR3 sequence is CASSPKDQGGFRNQPQHF. The CDR3, as DNA: TGTGCCAGCTCACCAAAGGACCAGGGAGGTTTTCGCAATCAGCCCCAGCATTTT.

The chain recombines TRBV19 with TRBJ2-3; TRBD1 is a possible D gene (6 bases). This CDR3 has 16 residues. CDR1 is LNHDA, CDR2 SQIVND, per germline (reference sequence). Trimming stripped 7 bases from V and 3 bases from J, with 20 bases between. CDR3 nucleotides: TGTGCCAGTACCCGAGGCACAGGGTCTAGGACAGATACGCAGTATTTT. Translated: CASTRGTGSRTDTQYF.

This chain uses TRBV5-1 with TRBJ2-4; D is perhaps TRBD1 (7 bases). There are 15 residues in the CDR3. Germline lookup yields CDR1 SGHRS and CDR2 YFSETQ. The V gene lost 0 bases and the J gene lost 4 bases, with 11 bases spanning the gap. The CDR3: CASSLVPGGKNIQYF. The CDR3 region has the DNA TGCGCCAGCAGCTTGGTACCAGGGGGGAAAAACATTCAGTACTTC.

This sequence joins TRBV2 and TRBJ1-1; 7 positions agree with TRBD1. The CDR3 runs to 14 residues. The germline CDR1 and CDR2 sequences are SNHLY and FYNNEI. Unmatched junction bases numbered 10, after V lost 9 bases and J lost 3 bases. CDR3 bases: TGTGCCAGTTCTAACAGGGGCTGGGACACTGAAGCTTTCTTT. Translation gives CASSNRGWDTEAFF. The full variable domain, rest sourced from reference TRBV2 and TRBJ1-1, is EPEVTQTPSHQVTQMGQEVILRCVPISNHLYFYWYRQILGQKVEFLVSFYNNEISEKSEIFDDQFSVERPDGSNFTLKIRSTKLEDSAMYFCASSNRGWDTEAFFGQGTRLTVV.

The chain is built from TRBV7-9 and TRBJ1-2, with TRBD1 matching over 11 bases. V was pared by 5 bases and J by 10 bases, with 9 bases of the junction left unmatched. CDR3 size: 14 residues. In germline, CDR1 is SEHNR, CDR2 FQNEAQ (reference sequence). CDR3 bases: TGTGCCAGCAGCCTGACCCGGACAGGGGGCTTCTACACCTTC. Amino acid sequence: CASSLTRTGGFYTF.

V is TRBV5-6 and J is TRBJ2-1; 7 positions match TRBD2. The germline V gene has CDR1 SGHDT and CDR2 YYEEEE. J was trimmed by 9 bases and V by 5 bases; bases with no gene match: 5. The CDR3 is 12 residues long. The chain's CDR3 is CASRPTSPEQFF. CDR3 in DNA: TGTGCCAGCAGGCCGACTAGCCCTGAGCAGTTCTTC.

J is TRBJ2-1 and V is TRBV7-3; no definite D call. V was clipped by 2 bases and J by 8 bases, with 13 bases between them. This CDR3 is built from 14 residues. From germline, CDR1 is SGHTA and CDR2 FQGTGA. DNA of the CDR3: TGTGCCAGCAGCTTACTCCCAGCGAACGATGAGCAGTTCTTC. Translation: CASSLLPANDEQFF.

The V gene is TRBV18, the J gene TRBJ2-5; D is perhaps TRBD2 (5 bases). V lost 4 bases and J 5 bases, leaving 8 bases between the germline ends. There are 12 residues in the CDR3. The germline CDR1 and CDR2 sequences are KGHSH and LQKENI. CDR3 bases: TGTGCCAGCTCACAGAGGGAGGAGACCCAGTACTTC. It is translated as CASSQREETQYF.

This rearrangement joins TRBV30 to TRBJ1-1; 8 positions match TRBD1. V lost 3 bases, J lost 1 base, and 4 bases stayed unmatched. CDR1 and CDR2 (germline): GTSNPN, SVGIG (reference sequence). The CDR3 runs to 14 residues. CDR3 region: CAWSRDRKNTEAFF. The CDR3, as DNA: TGTGCCTGGAGCCGGGACAGGAAGAACACTGAAGCTTTCTTT. Full variable domain (missing parts from reference TRBV30 and TRBJ1-1): SQTIHQWPATLVQPVGSPLSLECTVEGTSNPNLYWYRQAAGRGLQLLFYSVGIGQISSEVPQNLSASRPQDRQFILSSKKLLLSDSGFYLCAWSRDRKNTEAFFGQGTRLTVV.

The count of this clone is one. This chain joins TRBV29-1 and TRBJ1-6; TRBD1 matches at 7 bases. The germline CDR1 and CDR2 sequences are SQVTM and ANQGSEA. The CDR3 contains 14 residues. Trimming took 7 bases from V and 4 from J; bases not matched to a gene: 7. The CDR3 is CSAQETGYNSPLHF. Here the CDR3 DNA reads TGCAGCGCTCAGGAGACAGGGTATAATTCACCCCTCCACTTT.

The chain employs TRBV29-1 and TRBJ2-3, with a possible D match to TRBD1 (6 bases). Germline V CDR1 and CDR2: SQVTM, ANQGSEA. The germline V and J ends were trimmed by 0 bases and 3 bases, with 16 bases remaining between them. The CDR3 runs 16 residues. The CDR3 is CSVEDRHREVTDTQYF. The CDR3 region has the DNA TGCAGCGTTGAAGATCGGCACAGGGAAGTGACAGATACGCAGTATTTT.

The chain employs TRBV10-2 and TRBJ2-3; D is unresolved. This CDR3 spans 15 amino acids. Trimming pared 4 bases from V and 2 bases from J, leaving 13 bases between. Germline-derived CDR1 and CDR2 are WSHSY and SAAADI. CDR3 sequence (DNA): TGCGCCAGCAGTGTAGGAGCCGGTGACACAGATACGCAGTATTTT. It specifies CASSVGAGDTDTQYF.

CDR3 protein: CASSLSGGGYEQYF. The CDR3 DNA follows: TGTGCCAGCAGCTTGTCGGGAGGGGGCTACGAGCAGTACTTC. V gene TRBV5-5 combines with J gene TRBJ2-7, with 8 bases identical to TRBD2. V was pared by 1 base and J by 3 bases, with 3 bases of the junction left unmatched. The CDR3 length is 14 residues. The V gene's germline CDR1 is SGHKS and CDR2 YYEKEE (reference sequence).

The J gene is TRBJ2-1, the V gene TRBV5-1, with TRBD2 matching over 12 bases. The CDR3 is made up of 15 amino acids. Germline-derived CDR1 and CDR2 are SGHRS and YFSETQ. V lost 4 bases and J lost 4; bases outside the gene matches: 3. The CDR3 DNA reads as TGCGCCAGCAGCCCGACTAGCGGGGGTTACAATGAGCAGTTCTTC. This encodes CASSPTSGGYNEQFF.

This sequence joins TRBV28 and TRBJ1-5; possibly TRBD1 for D (5 bases). Germline V gene lookup returns CDR1 MDHEN and CDR2 SYDVKM. V was trimmed by 8 bases and J by 7 bases, leaving 18 bases between them. The CDR3 length is 14 residues. The CDR3 nucleotides are TGTGCCAGCGCACAGGATATTGGGCACCAGCCCCAGCATTTT. It specifies CASAQDIGHQPQHF. Together with reference TRBV28 and TRBJ1-5, the CDR3 gives the full variable domain: DVKVTQSSRYLVKRTGEKVFLECVQDMDHENMFWYRQDPGLGLRLIYFSYDVKMKEKGDIPEGYSVSREKKERFSLILESASTNQTSMYLCASAQDIGHQPQHFGDGTRLSIL.

Worth noting for this clone: This same CDR3 is encoded by further DNA sequences in the sample. The chain combines TRBV5-1 with TRBJ1-2; 8 positions match TRBD1. Germline-derived CDR1 and CDR2 are SGHRS and YFSETQ. This CDR3 spans 14 amino acids. With 4 bases clipped from V and 6 bases from J, the junction kept 8 bases outside the gene matches. In DNA form, the CDR3 reads TGCGCCAGCAGCGAGCGGACAGGGCGAAATGGCTACACCTTC. Translation gives CASSERTGRNGYTF.

V and J are TRBV27 and TRBJ2-3; 10 positions agree with TRBD2. Germline V lookup: CDR1 MNHEY, CDR2 SMNVEV (reference sequence). With 8 bases clipped from V and 5 bases from J, the junction kept 7 bases outside the gene matches. This CDR3 is built from 14 residues. CDR3 coding DNA: TGTGCCAGCGCGGTACTAGCGGGACGAGATACGCAGTATTTT. Its translation is CASAVLAGRDTQYF.

V and J are TRBV5-4 and TRBJ2-5; tentatively, D is TRBD2 (6 bases). Matching the DNA end better, TRBJ2-7 makes the J call doubtful. This CDR3 is built from 16 residues. Germline CDR1 reads SGHNT; CDR2 reads YYREEE (reference sequence). As DNA, the CDR3 is TGTGCCAGCAGCTTGGCCGGGAGACAGTTCTCCTACGAGCAGTACTTC. Amino acid sequence: CASSLAGRQFSYEQYF.

The V and J genes are TRBV5-4 and TRBJ1-1, with D uncertain. Trimming stripped 4 bases from V and 5 bases from J, with 18 bases between. CDR1 and CDR2 (germline): SGHNT, YYREEE (reference sequence). This CDR3 is 15 amino acids long. CDR3 sequence reads: CASSPRTEGGTEAFF. CDR3 coding DNA: TGTGCCAGCAGCCCACGGACGGAGGGAGGGACTGAAGCTTTCTTT. Full variable domain (remainder filled in from reference TRBV5-4 and TRBJ1-1): ETGVTQSPTHLIKTRGQQVTLRCSSQSGHNTVSWYQQALGQGPQFIFQYYREEENGRGNFPPRFSGLQFPNYSSELNVNALELDDSALYLCASSPRTEGGTEAFFGQGTRLTVV.

The chain combines TRBV10-3 with TRBJ2-1; 13 bases map to TRBD2. The length of the CDR3 is 15 residues. CDR1 is ENHRY and CDR2 is SYGVKD in the germline V gene. V was pared by 6 bases and J by 10 bases, with 9 bases of the junction left unmatched. This chain's CDR3 is CAIRNGLAGAPEQFF. CDR3 DNA sequence: TGTGCCATCAGAAACGGACTAGCGGGAGCTCCCGAGCAGTTCTTC.

V is TRBV5-1 and J is TRBJ1-3; D remains ambiguous. CDR1 SGHRS and CDR2 YFSETQ come from the germline V gene. The V end lost 0 bases, the J end lost 8 bases, and 15 bases lay between the germline ends. The CDR3 contains 15 residues. CDR3 residues: CASSLGPQAGDTIYF. The CDR3 bases are TGCGCCAGCAGCTTGGGGCCCCAGGCGGGTGACACCATATATTTT.